This T cell receptor beta chain was profiled in a study of radiotherapy plus CTLA-4 blockade in lung cancer. The CDR3 runs 14 residues. Per the germline V gene, CDR1 is SGHDT and CDR2 is YYEEEE. Trimming pared 0 bases from V and 1 base from J, leaving 7 bases between. Method: immunoSEQ multiplex PCR; TCRdb's copy keeps in-frame clones and lacks some. The sample has about 25,000 clones; approximately 73% are singletons. Broader study findings: In blood, TCR clones derived from the tumor expanded after radiotherapy plus ipilimumab.

Ipilimumab-mediated CTLA-4 blockade plus focal radiation was given to patients having chemo-refractory metastatic non-small-cell lung cancer. With regard to this clone: Its antigen is undetermined.

Sequenced material: peripheral blood, taken from a patient treated with radiotherapy plus ipilimumab. The chain couples TRBV5-6 to TRBJ1-1; D is unresolved. The TCR was taken from a human donor with non-small cell lung cancer who had stable disease on radiotherapy plus ipilimumab. In DNA, the CDR3 is TGTGCCAGCAGCTTGGAAGGCACGAACACTGAAGCTTTCTTT. This encodes CASSLEGTNTEAFF.